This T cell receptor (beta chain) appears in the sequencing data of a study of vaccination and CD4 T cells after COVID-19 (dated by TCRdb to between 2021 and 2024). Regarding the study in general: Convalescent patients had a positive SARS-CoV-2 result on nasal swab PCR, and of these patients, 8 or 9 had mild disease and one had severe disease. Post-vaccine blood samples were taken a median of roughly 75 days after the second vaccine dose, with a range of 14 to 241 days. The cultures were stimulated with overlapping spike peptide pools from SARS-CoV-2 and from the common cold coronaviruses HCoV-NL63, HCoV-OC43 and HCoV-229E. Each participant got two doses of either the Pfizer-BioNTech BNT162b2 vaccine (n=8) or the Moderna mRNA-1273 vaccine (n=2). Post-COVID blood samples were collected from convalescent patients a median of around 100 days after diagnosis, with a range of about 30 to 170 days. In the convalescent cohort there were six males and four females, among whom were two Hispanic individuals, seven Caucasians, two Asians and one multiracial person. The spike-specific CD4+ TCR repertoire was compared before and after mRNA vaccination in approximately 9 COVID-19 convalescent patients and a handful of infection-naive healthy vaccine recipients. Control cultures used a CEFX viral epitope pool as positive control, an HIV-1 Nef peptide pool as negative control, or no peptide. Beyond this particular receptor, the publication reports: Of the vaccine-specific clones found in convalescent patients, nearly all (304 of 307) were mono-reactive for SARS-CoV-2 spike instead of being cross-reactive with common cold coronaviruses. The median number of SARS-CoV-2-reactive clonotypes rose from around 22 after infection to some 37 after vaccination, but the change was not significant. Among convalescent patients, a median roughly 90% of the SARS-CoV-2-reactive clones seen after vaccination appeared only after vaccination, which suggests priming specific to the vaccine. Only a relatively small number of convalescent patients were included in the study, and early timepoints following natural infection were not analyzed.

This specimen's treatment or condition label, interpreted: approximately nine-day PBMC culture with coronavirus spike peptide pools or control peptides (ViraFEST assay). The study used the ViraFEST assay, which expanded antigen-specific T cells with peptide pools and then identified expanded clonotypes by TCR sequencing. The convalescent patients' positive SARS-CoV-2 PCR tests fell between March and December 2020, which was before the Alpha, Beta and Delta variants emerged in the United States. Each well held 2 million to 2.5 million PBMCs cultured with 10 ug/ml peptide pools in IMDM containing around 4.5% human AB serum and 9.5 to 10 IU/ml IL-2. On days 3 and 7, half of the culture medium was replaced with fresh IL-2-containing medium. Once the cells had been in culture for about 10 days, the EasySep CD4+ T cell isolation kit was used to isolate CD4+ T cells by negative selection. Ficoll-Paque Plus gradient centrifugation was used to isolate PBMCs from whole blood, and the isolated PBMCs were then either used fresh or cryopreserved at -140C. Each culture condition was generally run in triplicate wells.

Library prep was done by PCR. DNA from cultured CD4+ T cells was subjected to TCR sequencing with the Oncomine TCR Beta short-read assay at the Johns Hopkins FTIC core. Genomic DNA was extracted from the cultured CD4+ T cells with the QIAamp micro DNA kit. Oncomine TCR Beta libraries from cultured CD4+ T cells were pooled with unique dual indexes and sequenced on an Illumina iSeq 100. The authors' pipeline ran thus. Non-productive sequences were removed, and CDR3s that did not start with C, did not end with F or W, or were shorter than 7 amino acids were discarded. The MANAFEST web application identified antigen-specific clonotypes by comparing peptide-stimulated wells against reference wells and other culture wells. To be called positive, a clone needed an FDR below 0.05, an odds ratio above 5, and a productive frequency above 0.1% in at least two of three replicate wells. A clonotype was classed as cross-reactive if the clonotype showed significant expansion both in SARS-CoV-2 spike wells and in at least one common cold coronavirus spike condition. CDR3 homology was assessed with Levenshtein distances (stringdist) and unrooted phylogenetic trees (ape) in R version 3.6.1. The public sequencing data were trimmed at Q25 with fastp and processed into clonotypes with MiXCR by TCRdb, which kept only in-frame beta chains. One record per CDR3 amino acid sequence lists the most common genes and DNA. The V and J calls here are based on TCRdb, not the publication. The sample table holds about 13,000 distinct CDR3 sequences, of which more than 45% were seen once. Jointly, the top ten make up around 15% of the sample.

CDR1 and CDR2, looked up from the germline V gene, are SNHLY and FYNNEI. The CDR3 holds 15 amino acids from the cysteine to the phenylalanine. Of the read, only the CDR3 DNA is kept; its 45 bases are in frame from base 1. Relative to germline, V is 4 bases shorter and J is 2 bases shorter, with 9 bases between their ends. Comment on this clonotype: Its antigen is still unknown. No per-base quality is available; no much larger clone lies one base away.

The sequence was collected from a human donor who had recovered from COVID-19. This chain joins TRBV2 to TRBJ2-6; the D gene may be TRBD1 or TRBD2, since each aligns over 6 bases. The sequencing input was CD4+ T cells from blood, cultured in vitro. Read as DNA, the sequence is TGTGCCAGCAGTGCGGGGGCCCCTGGGGCCAACGTCCTGACTTTC. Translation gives CASSAGAPGANVLTF.